The next 32 T cell receptor beta chains were all read from a single sample in a study of shared clonotypes between healthy human individuals. Assay used: immunoSEQ multiplex PCR; TCRdb lists only in-frame clones, some missing. The repertoire consists of some 2.1 million clones, with 90% to 95% occurring once and the leading ten covering roughly 0.13%. The source material was naive CD4+ T cells sorted from blood. Subset given: CD45RA+ positively selected. Receptor source: a man between 18 and 29 years old in good health.

The V gene is TRBV12-5, the J gene TRBJ1-5; 8 nucleotides agree with TRBD1. The CDR3 loop spans 14 amino acids. From germline, CDR1 is LGHNT and CDR2 FRNRAP. With 5 bases clipped from V and 4 bases from J, the junction kept 4 bases outside the gene matches. DNA of the CDR3: TGTGCTAGTGGTCCCACAGGGGGGAATCAGCCCCAGCATTTT. Its translation: CASGPTGGNQPQHF.

The chain uses TRBV7-9 and TRBJ2-1; D is uncertain. Germline-derived CDR1 and CDR2 are SEHNR and FQNEAQ (reference sequence). V was trimmed by 0 bases and J by 0 bases, leaving 6 bases between them. This CDR3 contains 15 residues. The DNA of the CDR3 is TGTGCCAGCAGCTTAGCGGGTCACTCCTACAATGAGCAGTTCTTC. Its protein product is CASSLAGHSYNEQFF.

This chain links TRBV29-1 with TRBJ2-1, with 10 bases fitting TRBD2. The CDR3 is 15 residues long. CDR1 and CDR2 from the germline V gene are SQVTM and ANQGSEA. V lost 4 bases and J lost 5; bases outside the gene matches: 8. CDR3 region: CSVASGGGFDNEQFF. The CDR3 coding sequence is TGCAGCGTTGCTAGCGGGGGAGGGTTTGACAATGAGCAGTTCTTC.

This chain links TRBV9 with TRBJ2-1, with 13 nucleotides matching TRBD2. The germline V gene has CDR1 SGDLS and CDR2 YYNGEE. This CDR3 is built from 15 residues. Trimming cost V 2 bases and J 8 bases; bases outside gene matches: 4. CDR3 sequence reads: CASSVGTSGVDEQFF. The CDR3 DNA is TGTGCCAGCAGCGTCGGGACTAGCGGGGTCGATGAGCAGTTCTTC.

This sequence joins TRBV10-3 and TRBJ2-7, with TRBD2 matching 8 bases. Germline assignment: CDR1 ENHRY and CDR2 SYGVKD. J lost 0 bases, V lost 3 bases, and 7 bases had no gene match. CDR3 length: 16 amino acids. The CDR3 nucleotides are TGTGCCATCAGTGATCTGCTAGCGGGTAGCTCCTACGAGCAGTACTTC. Amino acids: CAISDLLAGSSYEQYF.

This sequence joins TRBV7-9 and TRBJ1-2, with 7 nucleotides matching TRBD1. V trimming: 5 bases; J trimming: 4 bases; junction bases outside the gene matches: 10. The CDR3 has 15 residues. In germline, CDR1 is SEHNR, CDR2 FQNEAQ (reference sequence). Here the CDR3 reads CASSLTITGAYGYTF. CDR3 in DNA: TGTGCCAGCAGCCTAACAATTACAGGGGCCTATGGCTACACCTTC.

On this clone itself: Within the sample, other DNA sequences also encode this same CDR3. The chain recombines TRBV10-2 with TRBJ2-1; D gene unclear. CDR1 is WSHSY and CDR2 is SAAADI in the germline V gene. The CDR3 loop spans 12 amino acids. V dropped 2 bases and J dropped 9 bases, with 8 bases sitting between them. The CDR3 here is CASSEGYGEQFF. CDR3 coding DNA: TGCGCCAGCAGTGAGGGATACGGTGAGCAGTTCTTC.

The chain employs TRBV27 and TRBJ2-3, with a tentative D call TRBD1 (5 bases). Trimming pared 2 bases from V and 0 bases from J, leaving 15 bases between. This CDR3 comprises 17 residues. The V gene's germline CDR1 is MNHEY and CDR2 SMNVEV (reference sequence). CDR3 in DNA: TGTGCCAGCAGTTTACGGACAAGTGCAGTTAGCACAGATACGCAGTATTTT. Translated: CASSLRTSAVSTDTQYF.

The table lists this clone with a count of one. The DNA for the CDR3 is TGTGCCAGCAGGGGGGAAGGGACAGGGGAATACGAGCAGTACTTC. Translation gives CASRGEGTGEYEQYF. This chain uses TRBV27 with TRBJ2-7; TRBD1 agrees at 10 bases. Per germline, CDR1 MNHEY and CDR2 SMNVEV (reference sequence). The CDR3 has 15 residues. With 6 bases clipped from V and 4 bases from J, the junction kept 9 bases outside the gene matches.

The gene calls are TRBV5-1 and TRBJ2-7; D gene uncertain. In germline, CDR1 is SGHRS, CDR2 YFSETQ. The V and J ends lost 0 bases and 1 base respectively, with 11 bases between them. CDR3 length: 15 residues. CDR3 DNA: TGCGCCAGCAGCTTGGGGTCGGAAGGTTCCTACGAGCAGTACTTC. This translates into CASSLGSEGSYEQYF.

The V call is TRBV5-4, the J call TRBJ2-7; D is perhaps TRBD1 (5 bases). CDR1 and CDR2 from the germline V gene are SGHNT and YYREEE (reference sequence). The ends were cut back, 6 bases at V and 6 bases at J, with 22 bases in the middle. The CDR3 sequence is 15 residues long. The CDR3 loop reads CASTASDNGGVEQYF. The CDR3 nucleotides are TGTGCCAGCACCGCCTCGGACAACGGCGGTGTCGAGCAGTACTTC.

Concerning this clone: This could be a read error, since a much larger clone is one nucleotide away. The sample has other DNA sequences that encode this CDR3 too. This chain joins TRBV11-2 and TRBJ2-7; unclear D gene. This CDR3 is built from 12 residues. Germline-derived CDR1 and CDR2 are SGHAT and FQNNGV. Trimming took 1 base from V and 4 from J, leaving 5 bases between them. The CDR3: CASSLGWYEQYF. CDR3 nucleotides: TGTGCCAGCAGCTTAGGATGGTACGAGCAGTACTTC.

This chain joins TRBV15 and TRBJ1-5; perhaps TRBD1 as D (5 bases). The V end was cut by 3 bases, the J end by 0 bases, with 18 bases between. The CDR3 has 18 amino acids. The germline V gene has CDR1 LNHNV and CDR2 YYDKDF (reference sequence). The CDR3 nucleotides read TGTGCCACCAGCAGCCGGGACGTAGGGAGTTTTAGCAATCAGCCCCAGCATTTT. Translation gives CATSSRDVGSFSNQPQHF.

To note about this clone: One end of the junction does not line up with germline, which may come from a read error. The V gene is TRBV5-4, the J gene TRBJ2-3; 9 bases align to TRBD2. The CDR3 extends over 16 amino acids. The germline V gene has CDR1 SGHNT and CDR2 YYREEE (reference sequence). The CDR3 protein is CASSLVAGTSKDTQYF. CDR3 nucleotides: TGTGCCAGCAGCTTAGTCGCCGGGACTAGCAAAGATACGCAGTATTTT.

The V gene is TRBV14, the J gene TRBJ2-1; D possibly corresponds to TRBD2 (6 bases). The germline CDR1 and CDR2 sequences are SGHDN and FVKESK. The CDR3 totals 13 residues. Trimming took 4 bases from V and 6 from J, leaving 10 bases between them. Here the CDR3 reads CASSPDYFNEQFF. CDR3 in DNA: TGTGCCAGCAGCCCGGACTATTTCAATGAGCAGTTCTTC.

In its sample, this clone was seen once. DNA for the CDR3: TGTGCCAGCAACTCCGTGGGAATCTTTCAAGAGACCCAGTACTTC. Translation gives CASNSVGIFQETQYF. The V gene is TRBV28, the J gene TRBJ2-5; D not resolved. This CDR3 is 15 amino acids long. Germline-derived CDR1 and CDR2 are MDHEN and SYDVKM. V lost 7 bases and J 2 bases, leaving 17 bases between the germline ends.

The chain combines TRBV29-1 with TRBJ2-7; weak D call: TRBD1 (6 bases). Between the trimmed V and J ends, which lost 4 bases and 7 bases, there was a span of 14 bases. Germline V CDR1 and CDR2: SQVTM, ANQGSEA. The CDR3 sequence is 12 residues long. The CDR3 sequence: CSVGAGQGEQYF. CDR3 bases: TGCAGCGTTGGTGCGGGCCAGGGGGAGCAGTACTTC.

The chain couples TRBV28 to TRBJ2-7, with a weak D call TRBD1 (7 bases). V lost 7 bases to trimming and J lost 3 bases, with 16 bases between them. The CDR3 is made up of 14 amino acids. Germline V CDR1 and CDR2: MDHEN, SYDVKM. CDR3 DNA sequence: TGTGCCAGCATTAACCGCGGGACAGTCTACGAGCAGTACTTC. It encodes CASINRGTVYEQYF.

On this clone itself: Other DNA sequences of this sample code for an identical CDR3. The chain links TRBV11-2 to TRBJ2-2; no definite D call. The CDR3 has 14 amino acids. Trimming removed 0 bases from V and 4 bases from J, with 6 bases in between. CDR1 SGHAT and CDR2 FQNNGV come from the germline V gene. CDR3 sequence (DNA): TGTGCCAGCAGCTTAGACCCTTCCACCGGGGAGCTGTTTTTT. It translates to CASSLDPSTGELFF.

A single count supports this clone. The gene calls are TRBV4-1 and TRBJ2-7, with 7 bases lining up with TRBD1. The CDR3 spans 16 residues. V lost 0 bases and J lost 2; bases outside the gene matches: 7. Germline V gene sequence: CDR1 MGHRA, CDR2 YSYEKL. CDR3 in DNA: TGCGCCAGCAGCCAAGATAGGTTCGGACAGGCCTACGAGCAGTACTTC. This gives the protein CASSQDRFGQAYEQYF.

Written as DNA, the CDR3 is TGTGCCAGCAGTGAAGTCCTATACGAGCAGTACTTC. Protein: CASSEVLYEQYF. J is TRBJ2-7 and V is TRBV2, with no clear D. In germline, CDR1 is SNHLY, CDR2 FYNNEI. V gave up 1 base and J gave up 4 bases, with 5 bases separating them. CDR3 size: 12 residues.

This chain links TRBV10-3 with TRBJ2-1, with D uncertain. Germline CDR1 ENHRY, CDR2 SYGVKD. The CDR3 length is 13 residues. V dropped 7 bases and J dropped 5 bases, with 12 bases sitting between them. As DNA, the CDR3 is TGTGCCATCATCGGCAGTCAGAACAATGAGCAGTTCTTC. This translates into CAIIGSQNNEQFF.

The chain joins TRBV4-3 to TRBJ2-7, with no clear D. Germline V CDR1 and CDR2: LGHNA, YSLEER. This CDR3 region has 13 residues. Trimming left V 5 bases short and J 5 bases short, with 13 bases between. CDR3 DNA: TGCGCCAGCAGCTTTTCTAGTGTCGACGAGCAGTACTTC. The encoded protein is CASSFSSVDEQYF.

The chain uses TRBV2 and TRBJ2-2; TRBD2 matches at 7 bases. The CDR3 spans 14 residues. CDR1 is SNHLY, CDR2 FYNNEI, per germline. The V gene end was trimmed by 4 bases and the J gene end by 7 bases; junction bases not matched to a gene: 6. The CDR3 spells CASSVGGGGGELFF. The CDR3 DNA sequence: TGTGCCAGCAGTGTAGGCGGGGGTGGCGGGGAGCTGTTTTTT.

Worth noting for this clone: The sample contains more than one DNA sequence encoding this CDR3. CDR3: CASSIIGQETQYF. The DNA of the CDR3 is TGTGCCAGTAGTATAATAGGACAAGAGACCCAGTACTTC. This chain uses TRBV19 with TRBJ2-5; D gene ambiguous. This CDR3 is built from 13 residues. Germline assignment: CDR1 LNHDA and CDR2 SQIVND (reference sequence). V lost 2 bases, J lost 2 bases, and 6 bases lay in between.

V usage is TRBV14 and J usage is TRBJ1-6, with D perhaps matching TRBD1 (5 bases). CDR3 size: 14 residues. Germline assignment: CDR1 SGHDN and CDR2 FVKESK. V was trimmed by 0 bases and J by 8 bases, leaving 8 bases between them. CDR3 bases: TGTGCCAGCAGCCAAGAACGGGGGGATTCACCCCTCCACTTT. Translated, it gives CASSQERGDSPLHF.

The V call is TRBV28, the J call TRBJ2-5; TRBD1 aligns across 11 bases. Germline loops: CDR1 MDHEN, CDR2 SYDVKM. V lost 4 bases, J lost 5 bases, and 6 bases stayed unmatched. The CDR3 totals 15 residues. This chain's CDR3 is CASSSPGQGEETQYF. CDR3 DNA sequence: TGTGCCAGCAGTTCGCCGGGACAGGGGGAGGAGACCCAGTACTTC.

In the case of this clone: An end of the junction differs from the germline gene, which may be a read error. The rearrangement joins TRBV5-1 to TRBJ1-6, with TRBD1 matching over 10 bases. The CDR3 totals 15 residues. Looked up from germline, CDR1 is SGHRS and CDR2 is YFSETQ. As DNA, the CDR3 is TGCGCCAGCAGGTTGGGACAGGGGATTAATTCACCCCTCCACTTT. Protein sequence: CASRLGQGINSPLHF.

This clone has a single count. This sequence joins TRBV5-6 and TRBJ1-4; D possibly corresponds to TRBD1 (6 bases). The germline CDR1 and CDR2 sequences are SGHDT and YYEEEE. V was trimmed by 4 bases and J by 8 bases, leaving 15 bases between them. The CDR3 runs 14 residues. CDR3 bases: TGTGCCAGCAGCGGTACAGGGCTTAGCGAAAAACTGTTTTTT. Translating gives CASSGTGLSEKLFF.

The rearrangement joins TRBV10-3 to TRBJ1-4; the D is unclear. The germline gives CDR1 ENHRY, CDR2 SYGVKD. CDR3 length: 14 residues. V gave up 3 bases and J gave up 4 bases, with 9 bases separating them. CDR3 protein: CAISERAGNEKLFF. The CDR3 nucleotides read TGTGCCATCAGTGAAAGGGCCGGTAATGAAAAACTGTTTTTT.

V and J are TRBV11-2 and TRBJ1-1; D not resolved. Germline-derived CDR1 and CDR2 are SGHAT and FQNNGV. Deletions cut 0 bases from V and 7 bases from J, with 9 bases between. CDR3 length equals 13 residues. The CDR3 reads CASSLDYSSEAFF. CDR3 DNA: TGTGCCAGCAGCTTAGATTACTCCAGTGAAGCTTTCTTT.

The V call is TRBV18, the J call TRBJ2-1; no reliable D call. The germline V gene encodes CDR1 KGHSH and CDR2 LQKENI. V dropped 5 bases and J dropped 8 bases, with 16 bases sitting between them. The CDR3 length is 14 residues. CDR3 sequence: CASSIKDSRHEQFF. The CDR3, as DNA: TGTGCCAGCTCAATTAAAGACTCTCGTCATGAGCAGTTCTTC.